A single sample is the source of the 24 T cell receptor beta chains below, sequenced in a study of preoperative IRX-2 immunotherapy in early breast cancer. Here immunoSEQ multiplex PCR was the method, and the copy in TCRdb shows in-frame clones only, minus some. The sample lists around 34,000 clones; roughly 95% were seen once. Indicated treatment: preoperative locoregional IRX-2 cytokine immunotherapy. Collection of the sample occurred from a patient treated with IRX-2 immunotherapy. These TCRs come from a human donor with breast cancer.

The chain uses TRBV6-5 and TRBJ1-2; D not resolved. Looked up from germline, CDR1 is MNHEY and CDR2 is SVGAGI. V lost 5 bases and J 0 bases, leaving 7 bases between the germline ends. This CDR3 is built from 13 residues. CDR3: CASSPAANYGYTF. The CDR3 region has the DNA TGTGCCAGCAGTCCGGCAGCTAACTATGGCTACACCTTC.

The gene calls are TRBV4-3 and TRBJ2-5, with 9 bases that match TRBD2. The CDR3 is 18 residues long. The V gene's germline CDR1 is LGHNA and CDR2 YSLEER. The V segment lost 1 base and the J segment 5 bases; nucleotides outside the gene matches: 14. The CDR3: CASSQATLGTSGWETQYF. CDR3 DNA: TGCGCCAGCAGCCAAGCTACGTTAGGCACTAGCGGGTGGGAGACCCAGTACTTC.

This chain joins TRBV5-1 and TRBJ1-4, with a weak D call TRBD1 (6 bases). There are 17 residues in the CDR3. Germline-derived CDR1 and CDR2 are SGHRS and YFSETQ. V was pared by 4 bases and J by 2 bases, with 18 bases between. CDR3 DNA sequence: TGCGCCAGCAGCGTTTCAACAGGGCGGGGGACTAATGAAAAACTGTTTTTT. Protein: CASSVSTGRGTNEKLFF.

The chain employs TRBV7-2 and TRBJ2-2; D unresolved. V was trimmed by 4 bases and J by 7 bases, leaving 10 bases between them. The CDR3 runs to 13 residues. Germline V lookup: CDR1 SGHTA, CDR2 FQGNSA. The CDR3 here is CASSSRVGGELFF. DNA for the CDR3: TGTGCCAGCAGCTCCCGCGTGGGCGGGGAGCTGTTTTTT.

V and J are TRBV29-1 and TRBJ2-1; 9 bases map to TRBD1. The V segment lost 5 bases and the J segment 7 bases; nucleotides outside the gene matches: 12. CDR3 length: 15 residues. Germline assignment: CDR1 SQVTM and CDR2 ANQGSEA. The CDR3 sequence: CSVSSTGGGVNEQFF. CDR3 in DNA: TGCAGCGTTAGCTCTACAGGGGGCGGGGTAAATGAGCAGTTCTTC.

The gene calls are TRBV29-1 and TRBJ2-1; D is unresolved. This CDR3 region has 15 residues. In germline, CDR1 is SQVTM, CDR2 ANQGSEA. The V end lost 4 bases, the J end lost 0 bases, and 13 bases lay between the germline ends. The CDR3 region is CSVVGQPSSYNEQFF. The CDR3, as DNA: TGCAGCGTTGTTGGTCAGCCGAGCTCCTACAATGAGCAGTTCTTC.

DNA for the CDR3: TGTGCCAGCAGGCGGACCCGAGATACGCAGTATTTT. It yields the protein CASRRTRDTQYF. V usage is TRBV28 and J usage is TRBJ2-3; D is unclear. V dropped 6 bases and J dropped 5 bases, with 9 bases sitting between them. Germline values: CDR1 MDHEN, CDR2 SYDVKM. There are 12 residues in the CDR3.

This sequence joins TRBV30 and TRBJ2-1; 15 bases agree with TRBD2. Germline CDR1 GTSNPN, CDR2 SVGIG (reference sequence). This CDR3 region has 17 residues. V lost 4 bases, J lost 5 bases, and 9 bases stayed unmatched. The CDR3 coding sequence is TGTGCCTGGATTGGACTAGCGGGAGGGAAGTACCACAATGAGCAGTTCTTC. Translation: CAWIGLAGGKYHNEQFF.

This chain's CDR3 is CASSRSYQETQYF. CDR3 in DNA: TGTGCCAGCAGCCGGTCGTACCAAGAGACCCAGTACTTC. The gene calls are TRBV7-9 and TRBJ2-5; D unclear. V was trimmed by 5 bases and J by 0 bases, leaving 7 bases between them. The CDR3 contains 13 residues. Germline CDR1 is SEHNR and CDR2 is FQNEAQ (reference sequence).

The V and J genes are TRBV7-6 and TRBJ2-2; TRBD2 matches at 7 bases. Germline-derived CDR1 and CDR2 are SGHVS and FNYEAQ. With V trimmed by 4 bases and J by 0 bases, 14 bases remained unmatched. This CDR3 spans 19 amino acids. This chain's CDR3 is CASSSKLGGSATNTGELFF. Here the CDR3 DNA reads TGTGCCAGCAGCTCTAAACTGGGGGGGTCGGCTACGAACACCGGGGAGCTGTTTTTT. Together with reference TRBV7-6 and TRBJ2-2, the CDR3 gives the full variable domain: GAGVSQSPRYKVTKRGQDVALRCDPISGHVSLYWYRQALGQGPEFLTYFNYEAQQDKSGLPNDRFSAERPEGSISTLTIQRTEQRDSAMYRCASSSKLGGSATNTGELFFGEGSRLTVL.

The V call is TRBV27, the J call TRBJ2-7; 11 positions agree with TRBD2. The germline V gene has CDR1 MNHEY and CDR2 SMNVEV (reference sequence). The ends lost 3 bases at V and 5 bases at J; junction bases unmatched: 9. This CDR3 region has 16 residues. The CDR3 DNA reads as TGTGCCAGCAGTTTGTTAGCGGGGGGGATCTACAACGAGCAGTACTTC. As protein: CASSLLAGGIYNEQYF.

The chain couples TRBV11-3 to TRBJ2-1, with D unclear. Germline loops: CDR1 SGHNT, CDR2 YENEEA. Trimming removed 5 bases from V and 3 bases from J, with 5 bases in between. The CDR3 length is 12 residues. In DNA form, the CDR3 reads TGTGCCAGCAGCGTCGGCTACAATGAGCAGTTCTTC. Amino acids: CASSVGYNEQFF.

This clone was counted only a few times. The rearrangement uses TRBV21-1 and TRBJ2-7; the D segment call TRBD2 is taken from the table without a DNA check. TRBV21-1 is deemed a pseudogene. The CDR3 is made up of 11 amino acids. The CDR3 DNA follows: TGTGCCAGCTTCATTGAGGGCGAGCAGTACTTC. Translated: CASFIEGEQYF.

The rearrangement uses TRBV7-8 and TRBJ2-7; D possibly corresponds to TRBD2 (6 bases). Germline values: CDR1 SGHVS, CDR2 FQNEAQ. Deletions cut 4 bases from V and 7 bases from J, with 8 bases between. This CDR3 contains 11 residues. CDR3 amino acids: CASSWRDEQYF. The CDR3 DNA reads TGTGCCAGCAGCTGGCGGGATGAGCAGTACTTC.

The V gene is TRBV7-2, the J gene TRBJ1-5; TRBD1 matches at 7 bases. CDR1 and CDR2 (germline): SGHTA, FQGNSA. V was clipped by 3 bases and J by 4 bases; unmatched bases: 3. The length of the CDR3 is 14 residues. The CDR3 is CASSLTGYNQPQHF. CDR3 coding DNA: TGTGCCAGCAGCTTGACAGGGTATAATCAGCCCCAGCATTTT.

The chain combines TRBV5-4 with TRBJ2-7; 8 nucleotides agree with TRBD1. The germline CDR1 and CDR2 sequences are SGHNT and YYREEE (reference sequence). V trimming: 0 bases; J trimming: 11 bases; junction bases outside the gene matches: 4. CDR3 length: 12 amino acids. The CDR3 reads CASSLAQGDKYF. In nucleotides, the CDR3 is TGTGCCAGCAGCTTGGCACAGGGGGATAAGTACTTC.

The CDR3 reads CASSLSGPHRSYNEQFF. The CDR3 nucleotides read TGTGCCAGCAGCTTATCCGGGCCCCACCGCTCCTACAATGAGCAGTTCTTC. The chain recombines TRBV7-6 with TRBJ2-1; D gene uncertain. CDR3 length: 17 residues. Germline assignment: CDR1 SGHVS and CDR2 FNYEAQ. V lost 2 bases and J lost 0, with 14 bases in between.

This sequence joins TRBV15 and TRBJ2-7; TRBD2 agrees at 8 bases. Per germline, CDR1 LNHNV and CDR2 YYDKDF (reference sequence). J lost 0 bases, V lost 3 bases, and 13 bases had no gene match. CDR3 size: 18 residues. CDR3 in amino acids: CATSSGLALDPSSYEQYF. CDR3 coding DNA: TGTGCCACCAGCAGTGGACTAGCCTTAGACCCAAGCTCCTACGAGCAGTACTTC.

The count of this clone is one. The chain joins TRBV28 to TRBJ2-5; 14 bases are a match to TRBD2. Germline V lookup: CDR1 MDHEN, CDR2 SYDVKM. V was clipped by 6 bases and J by 3 bases; unmatched bases: 6. The CDR3 is 16 residues long. The CDR3 DNA sequence: TGTGCCAGCAGACCCCTGACTAGCGGGAGGGAAGAGACCCAGTACTTC. Amino acids: CASRPLTSGREETQYF.

The chain links TRBV27 to TRBJ2-5; TRBD2 matches at 9 bases. This CDR3 region has 15 residues. The V gene end was trimmed by 4 bases and the J gene end by 5 bases; junction bases not matched to a gene: 8. In germline, CDR1 is MNHEY, CDR2 SMNVEV (reference sequence). The CDR3 nucleotides read TGTGCCAGCAGTTACAGCGGGAGGTTCTGGGAGACCCAGTACTTC. The encoded protein is CASSYSGRFWETQYF.

This sequence joins TRBV6-5 and TRBJ2-1; 12 nucleotides match TRBD2. The J segment lost 6 bases and the V segment lost 0 bases, leaving 3 bases of the junction unmatched. From germline, CDR1 is MNHEY and CDR2 SVGAGI. The CDR3 runs to 16 residues. The CDR3 loop reads CASSYSRTSGINEQFF. The CDR3 DNA sequence: TGTGCCAGCAGTTACTCGCGGACTAGCGGGATCAATGAGCAGTTCTTC.

This clone was seen only once. V usage is TRBV5-1 and J usage is TRBJ2-2; TRBD2 aligns across 7 bases. The CDR3 has 17 residues. J was trimmed by 6 bases and V by 4 bases; bases with no gene match: 15. CDR1 is SGHRS and CDR2 is YFSETQ in the germline V gene. The CDR3 coding sequence is TGCGCCAGCAGCACGGGGCCCGGGAGGATAATTTCCGGGGAGCTGTTTTTT. Its translation: CASSTGPGRIISGELFF.

This chain uses TRBV7-6 with TRBJ2-3; D is unclear. The CDR3 spans 17 residues. V shed 1 base and J shed 0 bases, with 14 bases lying between them. Germline CDR1 reads SGHVS; CDR2 reads FNYEAQ. CDR3 DNA: TGTGCCAGCAGCTTAGGACCTCGGACGACTAGCACAGATACGCAGTATTTT. Translation gives CASSLGPRTTSTDTQYF.

This chain joins TRBV4-1 and TRBJ2-7; either TRBD1 or TRBD2 may fit D (5 bases each). This CDR3 spans 13 amino acids. In germline, CDR1 is MGHRA, CDR2 YSYEKL. Trimming took off 4 bases at V and 3 bases at J, with 10 bases between the two ends. The CDR3 DNA is TGCGCCAGCAGCCGGGACCGAGTCTACGAGCAGTACTTC. Protein product: CASSRDRVYEQYF.